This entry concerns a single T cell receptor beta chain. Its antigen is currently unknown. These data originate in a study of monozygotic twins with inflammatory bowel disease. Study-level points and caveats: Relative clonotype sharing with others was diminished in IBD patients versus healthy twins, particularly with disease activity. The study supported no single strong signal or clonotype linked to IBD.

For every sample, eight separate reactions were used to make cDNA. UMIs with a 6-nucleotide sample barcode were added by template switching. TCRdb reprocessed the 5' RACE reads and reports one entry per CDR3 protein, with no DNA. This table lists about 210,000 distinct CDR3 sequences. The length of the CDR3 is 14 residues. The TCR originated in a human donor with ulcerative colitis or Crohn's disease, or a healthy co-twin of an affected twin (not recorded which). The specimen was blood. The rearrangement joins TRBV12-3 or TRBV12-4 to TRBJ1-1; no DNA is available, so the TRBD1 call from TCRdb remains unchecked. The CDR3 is CASSQSRVNTEAFF.